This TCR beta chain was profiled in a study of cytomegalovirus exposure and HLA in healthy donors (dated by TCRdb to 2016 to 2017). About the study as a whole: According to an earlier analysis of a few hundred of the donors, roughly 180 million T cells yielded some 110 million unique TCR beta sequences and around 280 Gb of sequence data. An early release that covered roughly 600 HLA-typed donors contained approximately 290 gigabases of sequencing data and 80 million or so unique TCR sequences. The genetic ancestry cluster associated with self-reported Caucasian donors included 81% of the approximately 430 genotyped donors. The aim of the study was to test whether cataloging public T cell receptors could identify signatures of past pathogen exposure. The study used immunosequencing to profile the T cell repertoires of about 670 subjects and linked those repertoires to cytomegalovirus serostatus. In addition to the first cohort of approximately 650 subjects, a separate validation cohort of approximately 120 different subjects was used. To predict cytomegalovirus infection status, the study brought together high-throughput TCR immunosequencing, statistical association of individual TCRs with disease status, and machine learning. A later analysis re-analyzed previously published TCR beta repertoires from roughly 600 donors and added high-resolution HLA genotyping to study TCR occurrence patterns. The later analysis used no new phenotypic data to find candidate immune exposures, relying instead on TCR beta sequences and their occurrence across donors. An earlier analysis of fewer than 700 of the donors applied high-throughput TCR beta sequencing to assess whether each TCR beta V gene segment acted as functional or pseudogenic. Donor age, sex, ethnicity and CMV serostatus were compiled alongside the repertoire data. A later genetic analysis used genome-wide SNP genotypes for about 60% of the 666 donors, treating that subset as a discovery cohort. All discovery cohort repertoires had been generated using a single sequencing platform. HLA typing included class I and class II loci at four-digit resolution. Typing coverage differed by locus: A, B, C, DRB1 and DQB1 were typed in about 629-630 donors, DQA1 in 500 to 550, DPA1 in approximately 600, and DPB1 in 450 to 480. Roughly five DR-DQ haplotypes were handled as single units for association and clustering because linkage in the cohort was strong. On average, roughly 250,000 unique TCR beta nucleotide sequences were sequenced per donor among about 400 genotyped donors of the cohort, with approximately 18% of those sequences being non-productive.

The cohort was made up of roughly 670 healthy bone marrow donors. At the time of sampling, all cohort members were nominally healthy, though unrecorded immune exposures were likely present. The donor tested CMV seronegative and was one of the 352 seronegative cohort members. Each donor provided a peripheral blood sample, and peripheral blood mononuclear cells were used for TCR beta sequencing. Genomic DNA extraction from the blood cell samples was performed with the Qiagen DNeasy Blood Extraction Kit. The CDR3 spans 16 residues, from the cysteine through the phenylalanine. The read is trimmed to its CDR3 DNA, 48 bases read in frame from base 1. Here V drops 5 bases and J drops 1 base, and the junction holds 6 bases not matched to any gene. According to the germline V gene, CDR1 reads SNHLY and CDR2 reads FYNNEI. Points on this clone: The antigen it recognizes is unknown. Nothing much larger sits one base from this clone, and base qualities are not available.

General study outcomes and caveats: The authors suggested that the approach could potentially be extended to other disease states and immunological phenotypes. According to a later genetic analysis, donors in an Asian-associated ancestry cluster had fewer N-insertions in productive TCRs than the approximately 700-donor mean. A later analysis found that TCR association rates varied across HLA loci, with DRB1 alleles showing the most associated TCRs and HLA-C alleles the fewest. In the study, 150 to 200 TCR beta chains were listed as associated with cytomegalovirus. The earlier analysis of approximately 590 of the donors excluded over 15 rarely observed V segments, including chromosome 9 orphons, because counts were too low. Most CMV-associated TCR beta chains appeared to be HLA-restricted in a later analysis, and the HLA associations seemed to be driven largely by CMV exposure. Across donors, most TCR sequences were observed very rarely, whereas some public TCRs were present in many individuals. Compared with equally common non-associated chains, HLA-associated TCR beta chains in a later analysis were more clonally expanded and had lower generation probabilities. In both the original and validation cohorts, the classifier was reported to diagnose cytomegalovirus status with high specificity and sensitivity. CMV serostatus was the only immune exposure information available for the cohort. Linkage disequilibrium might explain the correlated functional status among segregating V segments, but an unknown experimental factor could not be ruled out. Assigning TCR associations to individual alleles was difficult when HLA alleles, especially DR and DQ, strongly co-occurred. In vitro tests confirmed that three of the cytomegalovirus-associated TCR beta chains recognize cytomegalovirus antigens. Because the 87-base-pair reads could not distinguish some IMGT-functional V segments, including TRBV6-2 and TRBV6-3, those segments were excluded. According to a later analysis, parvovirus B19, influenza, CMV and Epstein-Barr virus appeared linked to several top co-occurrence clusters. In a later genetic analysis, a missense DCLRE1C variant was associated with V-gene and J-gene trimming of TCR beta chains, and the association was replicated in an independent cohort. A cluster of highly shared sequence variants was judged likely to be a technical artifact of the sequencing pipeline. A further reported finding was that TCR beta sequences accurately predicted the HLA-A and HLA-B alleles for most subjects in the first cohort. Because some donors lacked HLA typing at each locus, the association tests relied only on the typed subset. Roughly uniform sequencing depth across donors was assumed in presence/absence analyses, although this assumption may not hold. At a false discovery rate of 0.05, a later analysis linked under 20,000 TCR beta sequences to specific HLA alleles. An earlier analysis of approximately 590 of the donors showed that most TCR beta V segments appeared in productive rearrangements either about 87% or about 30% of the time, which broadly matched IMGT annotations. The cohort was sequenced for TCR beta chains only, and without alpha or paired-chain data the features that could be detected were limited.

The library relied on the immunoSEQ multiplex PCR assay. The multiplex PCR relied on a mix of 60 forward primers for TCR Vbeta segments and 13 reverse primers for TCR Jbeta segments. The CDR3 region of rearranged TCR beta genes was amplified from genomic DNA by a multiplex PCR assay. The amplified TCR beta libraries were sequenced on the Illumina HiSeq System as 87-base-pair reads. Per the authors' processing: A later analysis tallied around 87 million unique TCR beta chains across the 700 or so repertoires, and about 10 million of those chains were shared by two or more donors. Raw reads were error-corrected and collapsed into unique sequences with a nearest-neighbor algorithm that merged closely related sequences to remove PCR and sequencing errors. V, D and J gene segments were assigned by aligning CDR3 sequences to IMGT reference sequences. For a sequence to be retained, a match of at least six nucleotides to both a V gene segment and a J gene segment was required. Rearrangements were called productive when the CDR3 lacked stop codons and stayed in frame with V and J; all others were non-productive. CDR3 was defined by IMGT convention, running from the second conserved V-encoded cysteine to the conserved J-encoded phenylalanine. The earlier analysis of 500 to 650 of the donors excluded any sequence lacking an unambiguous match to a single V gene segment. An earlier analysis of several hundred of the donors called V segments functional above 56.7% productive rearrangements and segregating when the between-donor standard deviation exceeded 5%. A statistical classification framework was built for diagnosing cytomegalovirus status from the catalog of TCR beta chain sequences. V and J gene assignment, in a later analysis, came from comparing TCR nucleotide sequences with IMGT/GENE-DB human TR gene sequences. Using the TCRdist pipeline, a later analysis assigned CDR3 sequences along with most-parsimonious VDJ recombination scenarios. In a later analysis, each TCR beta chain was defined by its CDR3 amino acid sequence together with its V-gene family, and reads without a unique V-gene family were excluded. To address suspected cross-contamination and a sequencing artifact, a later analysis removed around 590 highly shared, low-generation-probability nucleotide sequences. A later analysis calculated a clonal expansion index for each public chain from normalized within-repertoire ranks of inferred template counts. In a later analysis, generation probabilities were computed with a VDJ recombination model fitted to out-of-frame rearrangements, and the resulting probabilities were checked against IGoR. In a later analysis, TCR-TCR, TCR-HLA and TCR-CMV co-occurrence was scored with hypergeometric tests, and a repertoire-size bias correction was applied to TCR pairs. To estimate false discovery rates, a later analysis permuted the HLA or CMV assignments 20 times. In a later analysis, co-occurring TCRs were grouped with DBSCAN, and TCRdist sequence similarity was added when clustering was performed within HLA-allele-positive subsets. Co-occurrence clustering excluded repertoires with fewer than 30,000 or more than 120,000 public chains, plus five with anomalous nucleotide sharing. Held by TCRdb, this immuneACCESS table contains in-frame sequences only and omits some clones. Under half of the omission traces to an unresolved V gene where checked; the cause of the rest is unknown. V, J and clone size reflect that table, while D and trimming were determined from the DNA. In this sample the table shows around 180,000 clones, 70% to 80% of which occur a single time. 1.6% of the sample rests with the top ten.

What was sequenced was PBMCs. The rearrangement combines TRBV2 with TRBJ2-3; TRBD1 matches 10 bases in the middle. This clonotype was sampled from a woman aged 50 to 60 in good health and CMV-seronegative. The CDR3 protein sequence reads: CASSYIDRGRTDTQYF. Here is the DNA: TGTGCCAGCAGTTATATTGACAGGGGGCGCACAGATACGCAGTATTTT.